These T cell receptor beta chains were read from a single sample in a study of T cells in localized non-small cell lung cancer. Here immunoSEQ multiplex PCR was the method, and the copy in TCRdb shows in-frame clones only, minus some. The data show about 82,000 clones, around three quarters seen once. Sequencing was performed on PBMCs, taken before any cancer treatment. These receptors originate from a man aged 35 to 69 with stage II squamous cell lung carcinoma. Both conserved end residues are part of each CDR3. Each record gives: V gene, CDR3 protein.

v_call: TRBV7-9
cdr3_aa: CASSLGGLGNEQYF

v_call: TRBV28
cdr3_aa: CASSLDGAAYGYTF

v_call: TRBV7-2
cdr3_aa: CASSSYGSYNEQFF

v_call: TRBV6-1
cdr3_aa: CASRKGGYEQFF

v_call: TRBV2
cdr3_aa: CASSEVSWGNTEAFF

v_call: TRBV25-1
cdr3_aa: CASSDTRGSTEAFF

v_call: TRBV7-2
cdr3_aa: CASSPSGQGGFPEAFF

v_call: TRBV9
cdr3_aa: CASSVEGWNSPLHF

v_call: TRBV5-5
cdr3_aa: CASSLSGTVNTEAFF

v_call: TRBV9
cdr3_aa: CASSSRPAVPENEQFF

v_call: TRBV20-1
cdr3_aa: CSAGWGGEQFF

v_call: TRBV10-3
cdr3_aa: CAISGTTGSSETQYF

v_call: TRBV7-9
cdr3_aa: CASSRTSGSTYNEQFF

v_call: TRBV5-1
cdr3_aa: CASSLDPSYNEQFF

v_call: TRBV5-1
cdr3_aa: CASSPGTGNTDTQYF

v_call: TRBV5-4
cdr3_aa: CASSPTEKNIQYF

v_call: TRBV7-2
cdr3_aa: CASSPRQGAGETQYF

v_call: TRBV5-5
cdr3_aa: CASSVGPGGYEQYF

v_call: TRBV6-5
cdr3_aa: CASSYGGGSTDTQYF

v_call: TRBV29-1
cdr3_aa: CSVDGTPSRPDTQYF

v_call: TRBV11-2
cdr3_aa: CASSLEGNTIYF

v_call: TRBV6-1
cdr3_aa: CASSESTPDTQYF

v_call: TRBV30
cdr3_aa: CAWNAGNPHGGTGELFF

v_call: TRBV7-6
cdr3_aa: CASSLGGGQETQYF

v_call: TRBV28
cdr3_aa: CASSLPGTELNYGYTF

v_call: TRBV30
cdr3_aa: CAWSPWDPAGEQYF

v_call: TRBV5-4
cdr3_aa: CASSLAPGQGVGEQYF

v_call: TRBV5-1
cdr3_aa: CASSLALSYEQYF

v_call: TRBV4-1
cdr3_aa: CASSQRESSNQPQHF

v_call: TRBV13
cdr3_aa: CASSLPGADNEQFF

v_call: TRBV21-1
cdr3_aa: CASSKPRLAGSETQYF

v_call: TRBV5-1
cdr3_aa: CASSFGPGAANTGELFF

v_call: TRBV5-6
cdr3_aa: CASSQDYSVYEQYF

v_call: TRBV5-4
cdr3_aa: CASSVRRGLAGPGEQFF

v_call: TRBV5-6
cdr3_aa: CASSWGQRSYEQYF

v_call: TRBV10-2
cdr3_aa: CASSEPGLAESTDTQYF

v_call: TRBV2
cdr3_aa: CASSEVQDTGELFF

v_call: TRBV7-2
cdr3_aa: CASSLHGKSSYEQYF

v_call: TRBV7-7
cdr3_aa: CASSLSVAGELFF

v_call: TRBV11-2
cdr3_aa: CASSLGGAASEQFF

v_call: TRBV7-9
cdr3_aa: CASSWAGVGGEQYF

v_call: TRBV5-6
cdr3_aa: CASSPRGQGAGNEQFF

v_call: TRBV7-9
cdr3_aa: CASSHGGTEAFF

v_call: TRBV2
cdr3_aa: CASSEAGGAQYF

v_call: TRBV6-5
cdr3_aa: CASSPGKNYGYTF

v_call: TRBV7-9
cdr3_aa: CASSLEVNTEAFF

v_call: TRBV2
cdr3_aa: CASRTGLDGYTF

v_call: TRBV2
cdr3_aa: CASSEAGDRENTIYF

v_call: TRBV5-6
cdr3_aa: CASSLRSPGRETQYF